The sequence of this T cell receptor beta chain was determined in a study of Ad26.COV2.S vaccination and SARS-CoV-2 variants. Data came from immunoSEQ multiplex PCR; TCRdb stores just in-frame clones and leaves some out. The sample holds 400,000 to 500,000 clones, nearly 90% seen once. Treatment reported: about 20 received Ad26.COV2.S at low or high dose, single or two shots; a few received placebo; per-sample allocation not given. At day 63 after the first vaccine or placebo injection, samples were drawn. Trimming removed 3 bases at V and 4 bases at J, with 9 bases between. The CDR3 consists of 13 residues.

The sample was peripheral blood, taken in a trial of Ad26.COV2.S vaccine versus placebo. This sequence was found in a person aged 18 to 65 who received the Ad26.COV2.S COVID-19 vaccine or a placebo. V usage is TRBV12-3 or TRBV12-4 and J usage is TRBJ1-2; D unclear. DNA of the CDR3: TGTGCCAGCAGTTTTCAGGTCGTCTATGGCTACACCTTC. Amino acid sequence: CASSFQVVYGYTF.